This T cell receptor beta chain was sequenced in a study of blood T cell repertoires in COVID-19. The CDR3 covers 12 residues. The ends were cut back, 7 bases at V and 4 bases at J, with 9 bases in the middle. Germline V gene lookup returns CDR1 LGHNT and CDR2 FRNRAP. This table comes from immunoSEQ multiplex PCR, and its TCRdb copy is limited to in-frame clones, with some not included. The sample consists of 65,000 to 95,000 clones, 70% to 90% of them appearing once. The sequence derives from a man aged 50 to 59 with active COVID-19. Sequencing input: peripheral blood. The chain employs TRBV12-5 and TRBJ2-3; D call uncertain. The CDR3 loop is CASAGIPDTQYF. The CDR3 bases are TGTGCTAGTGCAGGAATCCCAGATACGCAGTATTTT.